Listed below are T cell receptor beta chains from one sample, sequenced in a study of blood T cell repertoires in COVID-19. Libraries were prepared by immunoSEQ multiplex PCR; TCRdb keeps only in-frame clonotypes and omits some of them. This sample carries around 130,000 clones, more than 80% of them seen once, and the ten largest clones take 4.3%. Sequenced input: peripheral blood. Source of these receptors: a human donor in a cohort sampled during active COVID-19. Each CDR3 is given with its conserved first and last residue. Clone size appears in some rows only: once, few, many, or a class for an expanded clone.

v_gene: TRBV5-3; abundance: NA; j_gene: TRBJ2-3; CDR3aa: CARSLAGEKTDTQYF
v_gene: TRBV5-1; abundance: NA; j_gene: TRBJ2-3; CDR3aa: CASSGGFSTDTQYF
v_gene: TRBV11-2; abundance: NA; j_gene: TRBJ1-5; CDR3aa: CASSFIFPQHF
v_gene: TRBV7-2; abundance: NA; j_gene: TRBJ1-3; CDR3aa: CASSKGTGAGNTIYF
v_gene: TRBV7-2; abundance: NA; j_gene: TRBJ1-2; CDR3aa: CASSLAAGVGYTF
v_gene: TRBV5-1; abundance: NA; j_gene: TRBJ1-3; CDR3aa: CASSLVQGSGNTIYF
v_gene: TRBV6-5; abundance: NA; j_gene: TRBJ1-2; CDR3aa: CASSYLQGTGYTF
v_gene: TRBV27; abundance: NA; j_gene: TRBJ2-2; CDR3aa: CASKWAGTNTGELFF
v_gene: TRBV6-5; abundance: NA; j_gene: TRBJ1-3; CDR3aa: CATRPDRSDGNTIYF
v_gene: TRBV5-6; abundance: NA; j_gene: TRBJ2-5; CDR3aa: CASREGHAPQYF
v_gene: TRBV2; abundance: NA; j_gene: TRBJ1-2; CDR3aa: CASSDRGRGFYGYTF
v_gene: TRBV30; abundance: NA; j_gene: TRBJ1-5; CDR3aa: CAWKRRDRDNQPQHF
v_gene: TRBV5-6; abundance: NA; j_gene: TRBJ1-4; CDR3aa: CASSRGQDNEKLFF
v_gene: TRBV7-9; abundance: NA; j_gene: TRBJ2-2; CDR3aa: CASGQGTGELFF
v_gene: TRBV11-2; abundance: NA; j_gene: TRBJ2-5; CDR3aa: CASSPPRGGKGETQYF
v_gene: TRBV15; abundance: NA; j_gene: TRBJ2-3; CDR3aa: CATARGRLDTQYF
v_gene: TRBV3-1/TRBV3-2; abundance: NA; j_gene: TRBJ2-2; CDR3aa: CASSQRGTGELFF
v_gene: TRBV11-3; abundance: NA; j_gene: TRBJ1-1; CDR3aa: CASGTVEAFF
v_gene: TRBV15; abundance: NA; j_gene: TRBJ1-5; CDR3aa: CATSREDRQPQHF
v_gene: TRBV7-8; abundance: NA; j_gene: TRBJ1-5; CDR3aa: CASSLTGTSNQPQHF
v_gene: TRBV4-3; abundance: once; j_gene: TRBJ2-5; CDR3aa: CASSPRGGAKWTQYF
v_gene: TRBV5-1; abundance: NA; j_gene: TRBJ2-2; CDR3aa: CASSLPGGPYTGELFF
v_gene: TRBV5-6; abundance: NA; j_gene: TRBJ1-6; CDR3aa: CASSRDTSSYNSPLHF
v_gene: TRBV15; abundance: NA; j_gene: TRBJ2-1; CDR3aa: CATSGLAGGINEQFF
v_gene: TRBV2; abundance: NA; j_gene: TRBJ2-3; CDR3aa: CASGRLAGPGDTQYF
v_gene: TRBV2; abundance: NA; j_gene: TRBJ2-1; CDR3aa: CASSVDRVAYNEQFF
v_gene: TRBV10-2; abundance: NA; j_gene: TRBJ2-2; CDR3aa: CASSFTSGGNTGELFF
v_gene: TRBV27; abundance: NA; j_gene: TRBJ1-2; CDR3aa: CASSLSGLGYGYTF
v_gene: TRBV9; abundance: NA; j_gene: TRBJ1-2; CDR3aa: CASSTQAGTGGGYGYTF
v_gene: TRBV23-1; abundance: NA; j_gene: TRBJ1-1; CDR3aa: CASSQVWARVEAFF
v_gene: TRBV2; abundance: NA; j_gene: TRBJ1-5; CDR3aa: CASSVQLGQDSNQPQHF
v_gene: TRBV7-2; abundance: NA; j_gene: TRBJ2-5; CDR3aa: CASSLQPIRLQETQYF
v_gene: TRBV9; abundance: NA; j_gene: TRBJ1-2; CDR3aa: CASRRDSFNYGYTF
v_gene: TRBV4-3; abundance: NA; j_gene: TRBJ1-1; CDR3aa: CASSQDGGEAFF
v_gene: TRBV6-5; abundance: few; j_gene: TRBJ2-3; CDR3aa: CASRWLAKGRDTQYF
v_gene: TRBV7-2; abundance: once; j_gene: TRBJ1-2; CDR3aa: CASSLAQDYGYTF
v_gene: TRBV9; abundance: few; j_gene: TRBJ1-3; CDR3aa: CASSVGQESSGNTIYF
v_gene: TRBV5-1; abundance: once; j_gene: TRBJ2-5; CDR3aa: CASSFGETQYF
v_gene: TRBV9; abundance: NA; j_gene: TRBJ1-5; CDR3aa: CASSVGGLQQPQHF
v_gene: TRBV4-1; abundance: NA; j_gene: TRBJ2-1; CDR3aa: CASTFSLAALGNEQFF
v_gene: TRBV19; abundance: NA; j_gene: TRBJ2-1; CDR3aa: CASSIDPAGGYKQFF
v_gene: TRBV20-1; abundance: NA; j_gene: TRBJ1-4; CDR3aa: CSASFQAEKLFF
v_gene: TRBV6-2/TRBV6-3; abundance: NA; j_gene: TRBJ1-1; CDR3aa: CASSYSPGNTEAFF
v_gene: TRBV5-1; abundance: NA; j_gene: TRBJ2-1; CDR3aa: CASSRLAGGYEQFF
v_gene: TRBV7-2; abundance: NA; j_gene: TRBJ1-1; CDR3aa: CASSLEQGLSTEAFF
v_gene: TRBV11-3; abundance: NA; j_gene: TRBJ2-3; CDR3aa: CASSLDPSGIGDTQYF